This T cell receptor (beta chain) was found in a study of T-cell reconstitution after alpha-beta-depleted transplantation in children. This clonotype was counted at least ten times. The antigen remains undetermined. The authors prepared the TCRbeta library with unique molecular identifiers. TCRdb passed the PCR reads through MiXCR, listing each CDR3 protein once. This table has approximately 520,000 distinct CDR3 sequences, roughly 10% appearing once. Study findings and constraints: After one year, T-cell counts and TCRbeta diversity mostly came from new T cells.

The CDR3 has 14 amino acids. The V and J ends lost 5 bases and 8 bases respectively, with 18 bases between them. Germline V lookup: CDR1 MGHDK, CDR2 SYGVNS. The specimen was PBMCs, mostly from graft donor cells, collected 180 days after TCRalphabeta/CD19-depleted stem cell transplant. The V call is TRBV25-1, the J call TRBJ2-5; D uncertain. The TCR was taken from a female patient aged 2-15 years who had a stem cell transplant for aplastic anemia, so the T cells may come from the graft donor. Here the CDR3 DNA reads TGTGCCAGCAGTCCCCTGAAACGGGTCGGAACCCAGTACTTC. Translating it yields CASSPLKRVGTQYF.